Here is one T cell receptor (beta chain) with its context. Its antigen remains unidentified. The DNA ends 3 residues before the CDR3 does, and the rest of the CDR3 is filled in from the germline J gene. CDR3 length: 17 amino acids. CDR1 DFQATT and CDR2 SNEGSKA come from the germline V gene (reference sequence). J was trimmed by 2 bases and V by 0 bases; bases with no gene match: 11. Generated by immunoSEQ multiplex PCR, the TCRdb table keeps only in-frame clones and is missing some. This sample contains about 30,000 clones. This sample is part of a study of T cells in women clearing cervical HPV infection. Study-level information: Controls' single incident HPV16 infection cleared within 12 months without precancer.

Findings and limits, study-wide: CIN3+ cases had significantly higher TCR repertoire richness than controls, but evenness did not differ. Cases carried less TRBV6-7 than controls: approximately 0.1% versus 0.16%.

V is TRBV20-1 and J is TRBJ2-3, with TRBD1 matching 7 bases. The sequenced material came from blood buffy coat. The TCR comes from a woman aged 18 to 75 with a cervical HPV16 infection that either progressed to CIN3+ or cleared (not recorded which). The CDR3 is CSARDTSGTDSTDTQYF. The sequenced part of the CDR3 DNA is TGCAGTGCTAGAGATACTTCCGGGACAGATTCCACAGATACG.